This record covers a single TCR beta chain. CDR1 LGHNA and CDR2 YSLEER come from the germline V gene. The CDR3 contains 15 residues. V was trimmed by 1 base and J by 0 bases, leaving 10 bases between them. TEMRA cells were enriched by FACS, while CD8+ and CD4+ T cells were obtained through a negative isolation that was performed magnetically. RNA, at about 0.45 to 1 ug, was reverse transcribed with random hexamers. The amplification used immunoSEQ multiplex PCR on TCR beta CDR3; it spanned 54 Vbeta and 13 Jbeta. TCRdb used MiXCR to reprocess the immunoSEQ multiplex PCR reads, holding one entry per CDR3 protein. The data hold some 47,000 distinct CDR3 sequences, with approximately 92% observed a single time. The data derive from a study of CD8 T cells in Susac syndrome.

The rearrangement uses TRBV4-3 and TRBJ2-7; D might be TRBD1 (6 bases). Specimen: CD8+ T cells from PBMCs. This TCR derives from a human donor in good health. CDR3 amino acids: CASSQATGLSYEQYF. The CDR3 DNA reads as TGCGCCAGCAGCCAAGCGACAGGCCTCTCCTACGAGCAGTACTTC.